The rows below give T cell receptor beta chains drawn from one sample of a study of T-cell memory formation after mild COVID-19. TCRdb re-called the 5' RACE reads through MiXCR, storing one row per CDR3 protein. This sample has roughly 380,000 distinct CDR3 sequences, with around 27% found just once. The sequencing sample was made of PBMCs or a T cell subset sorted from them (not recorded which). These receptor sequences come from an adult woman who had mild COVID-19 (a few samples of this study predate the infection). Cell type and time point are not known. Both conserved end residues are trimmed from each CDR3.

J gene,V gene,CDR3 length,CDR3 protein
TRBJ2-1,TRBV9,13,ASSVSGQGYNEQF
TRBJ2-5,TRBV20-1,13,SALRASGMEETQY
TRBJ2-7,TRBV5-1,14,ASSSTTGAVRSEQY
TRBJ2-1,TRBV18,11,ASSPGRNNEQF
TRBJ2-5,TRBV7-9,11,ASSSSLRETQY
TRBJ2-7,TRBV24-1,11,ATSDGAGDEQY
TRBJ2-7,TRBV9,11,ASSRDSAYEQY
TRBJ2-5,TRBV9,16,ASSPRLAGVPYQETQY
TRBJ2-3,TRBV15,18,ATSRSPGLAGEWGTDTQY
TRBJ2-5,TRBV11-2,10,ASSLEEETQY
TRBJ2-1,TRBV7-3,14,ASSLSGLAGVPEQF
TRBJ2-7,TRBV20-1,14,SASRVDRPGGYEQY
TRBJ2-1,TRBV21-1,14,ASSKKRLSTYNEQF
TRBJ1-1,TRBV24-1,11,ATTTGGSTEAF
TRBJ2-7,TRBV20-1,10,SANGGAYEQY
TRBJ2-7,TRBV20-1,13,SARPPRDSSYEQY
TRBJ1-6,TRBV7-3,12,ASSLQGRDSPLH
TRBJ2-5,TRBV12-3/TRBV12-4,10,ASKEGQETQY
TRBJ2-2,TRBV24-1,16,ATSDHGPSGRRTGELF
TRBJ2-7,TRBV7-7,12,ASSLAGLATEQY
TRBJ2-7,TRBV20-1,12,SAERDTNSYEQY
TRBJ2-7,TRBV5-1,12,ASSPRAAHYEQY
TRBJ2-2,TRBV7-6,13,ASRALAGGTGELF